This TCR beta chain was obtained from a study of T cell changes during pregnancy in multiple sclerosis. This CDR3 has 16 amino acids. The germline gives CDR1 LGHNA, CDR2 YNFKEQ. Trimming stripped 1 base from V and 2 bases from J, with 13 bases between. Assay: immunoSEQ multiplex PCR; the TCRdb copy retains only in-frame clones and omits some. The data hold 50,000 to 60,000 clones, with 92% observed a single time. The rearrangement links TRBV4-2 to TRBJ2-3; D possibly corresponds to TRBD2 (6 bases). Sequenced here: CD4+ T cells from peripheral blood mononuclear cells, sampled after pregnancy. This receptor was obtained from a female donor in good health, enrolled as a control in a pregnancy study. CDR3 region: CASSQAPGTSTDTQYF. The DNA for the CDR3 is TGTGCCAGCAGCCAAGCCCCGGGGACTTCCACAGATACGCAGTATTTT.